This T cell receptor (beta chain) was captured by sequencing in a study of T cell responses to AZD1222 COVID-19 vaccine. Details on this clone: Its matching antigen is unknown.

TCRdb's table, derived via immunoSEQ multiplex PCR, lists solely in-frame clones and lacks some. The top ten hold about 3% of the sample, which has fewer than 120,000 clones, 94% seen once. Trimming left V 1 base short and J 0 bases short, with 16 bases between. The CDR3 extends over 18 amino acids. Germline CDR1 is SEHNR and CDR2 is FQNEAQ (reference sequence). Whole-study findings and limits: The number of AZD1222 recipients seropositive at baseline was only five to seven. CD4 TCRs linked to vaccination spanned spike, dominating at 160-218 and 743-854. Donors were chiefly white British, with a greater number of females, and clonal diversity was perhaps underestimated. Spike-specific TCR depth and breadth grew after two AZD1222 doses.

Sequences were derived from peripheral blood, sampled 28 days after the second AZD1222 dose. This TCR was sampled from an adult who received the AZD1222 COVID-19 vaccine. The chain is built from TRBV7-9 and TRBJ2-1; D assignment may be TRBD1 or TRBD2 (5 bases each). The CDR3 region has the DNA TGTGCCAGCAGCTTAGGGGGATCGAGGGGTATCTCCTACAATGAGCAGTTCTTC. This translates into CASSLGGSRGISYNEQFF. Filled out from reference TRBV7-9 and TRBJ2-1, the complete variable domain reads DTGVSQNPRHKITKRGQNVTFRCDPISEHNRLYWYRQTLGQGPEFLTYFQNEAQLEKSRLLSDRFSAERPKGSFSTLEIQRTEQGDSAMYLCASSLGGSRGISYNEQFFGPGTRLTVL.